This T cell receptor beta chain is from a study of shared T cell receptors in the human thymus. Sequencing used immunoSEQ multiplex PCR; TCRdb keeps in-frame clones, though not all of them. Of roughly 710,000 clones in the sample, 80% to 90% were seen once. This CDR3 has 16 amino acids. J was trimmed by 8 bases and V by 3 bases; bases with no gene match: 15. Germline CDR1 MRHNA, CDR2 SNTAGT. These sequences were also reported in another study, on human thymus T cells. That paper adds: Thymic repertoires of unrelated individuals were reported in related research to overlap highly.

The chain employs TRBV6-4 and TRBJ1-2; 7 nucleotides agree with TRBD1. The source of this sequence is a girl under three years old with a congenital heart defect. Sequenced sample: thymocytes. CDR3 sequence reads: CASSELLTGESRGYTF. The CDR3 nucleotides are TGTGCCAGCAGTGAACTCCTTACAGGGGAATCGAGAGGCTACACCTTC.